This TCR beta chain was obtained from a study of cytomegalovirus exposure and HLA in healthy donors. Germline V gene data show CDR1 as LNHDA and CDR2 as SQIVND (reference sequence). Between the trimmed V and J ends, which lost 0 bases and 2 bases, there was a span of 10 bases. This CDR3 comprises 15 residues. PCR amplification relied on 60 Vbeta primers (plus 13 Jbeta primers). Using immunoSEQ multiplex PCR, the repertoire was profiled, and TCRdb retains in-frame clones only, with some absent. The sample comprises roughly 190,000 clones, around 73% of which are singletons, and 2.1% rests with the top ten.

This sequence originates from a woman younger than 45 in good health and CMV-seropositive. V and J are TRBV19 and TRBJ1-1; maybe TRBD1 (6 bases). Sequencing input: PBMCs. CDR3 in amino acids: CASSIDGTTNTEAFF. CDR3 coding DNA: TGTGCCAGTAGTATAGACGGGACAACAAACACTGAAGCTTTCTTT.